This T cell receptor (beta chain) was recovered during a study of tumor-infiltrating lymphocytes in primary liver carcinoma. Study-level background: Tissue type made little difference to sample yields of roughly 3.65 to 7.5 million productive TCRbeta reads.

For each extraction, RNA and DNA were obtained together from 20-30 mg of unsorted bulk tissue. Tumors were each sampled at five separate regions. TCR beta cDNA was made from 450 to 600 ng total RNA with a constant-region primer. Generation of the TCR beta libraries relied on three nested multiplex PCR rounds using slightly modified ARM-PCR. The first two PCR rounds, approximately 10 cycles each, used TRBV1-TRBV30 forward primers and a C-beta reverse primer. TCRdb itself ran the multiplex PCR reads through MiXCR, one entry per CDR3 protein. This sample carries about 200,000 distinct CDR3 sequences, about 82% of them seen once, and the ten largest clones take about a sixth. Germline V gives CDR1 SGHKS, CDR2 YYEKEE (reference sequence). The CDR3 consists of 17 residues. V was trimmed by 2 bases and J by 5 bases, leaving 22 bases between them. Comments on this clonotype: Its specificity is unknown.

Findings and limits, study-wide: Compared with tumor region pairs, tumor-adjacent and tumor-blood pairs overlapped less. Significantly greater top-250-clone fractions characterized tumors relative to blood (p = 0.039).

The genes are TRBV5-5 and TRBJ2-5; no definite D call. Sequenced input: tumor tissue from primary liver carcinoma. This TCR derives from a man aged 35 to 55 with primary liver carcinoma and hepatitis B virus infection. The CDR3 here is CASSFRTRRNLGETQYF. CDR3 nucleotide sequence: TGTGCCAGCAGCTTTCGAACACGAAGAAACCTGGGTGAGACCCAGTACTTC.